Sequencing of this T cell receptor (beta chain) was carried out in a study of cytomegalovirus exposure and HLA in healthy donors. Amplification used 60 Vbeta primers and 13 Jbeta primers. Authors' processing steps: Later, 80 million or so unique TCR beta chains were counted in an analysis, and some 9.9 million of them were shared. TCRdb's copy holds only in-frame clones and misses some; the assay was immunoSEQ multiplex PCR. Clone size and the V and J calls come from that table; the DNA yielded D and trimming. This sample has tens of thousands of clones, with less than 80% found just once. On this clone itself: What it binds is unknown.

Broader study findings: The authors later found HLA-associated TCR beta chains more clonally expanded than equally common others. Earlier results showed most TCR beta V segments being productive about 90% or about 30% of the time. Follow-up analysis seemed to connect common viral pathogens with several of the most significant clusters identified.

This clonotype originated in a male donor in good health and CMV-seronegative. The sequenced sample was PBMCs.

Here the CDR3 reads CASSLRPGDNEKLFF. DNA for the CDR3: TGTGCCAGCAGCCTCCGACCCGGGGATAATGAAAAACTGTTTTTT. This chain joins TRBV9 and TRBJ1-4; D gene ambiguous. This CDR3 spans 15 amino acids. The germline V and J ends were trimmed by 4 bases and 4 bases, with 14 bases remaining between them. Per germline, CDR1 SGDLS and CDR2 YYNGEE.